Listed below are T cell receptor beta chains from one sample, sequenced in a study of blood T cell repertoires in COVID-19. The protocol was immunoSEQ multiplex PCR, while the TCRdb copy is restricted to in-frame clones and leaves out a portion. The sample lists around 68,000 clones, 75% to 85% seen once, with roughly an eighth in the top ten. Sequencing used peripheral blood. The receptors derive from a human donor in a cohort sampled during active COVID-19. Both conserved end residues are part of each CDR3. Each record gives: D gene, J gene, V gene, clone size, CDR3 DNA, CDR3 protein. D genes are given only for firm matches. Clone size is given for some rows only: seen once, a few or many times, or a class if the clone is expanded.

. TRBJ1-3 TRBV4-1 . TGCGCCAGCAGCCAAGATTTCGGGGTGGGAAACACCATATATTTT CASSQDFGVGNTIYF
TRBD1 TRBJ1-1 TRBV29-1 . TGCAGCGTTACCGGACAGGGAGGTACTGAAGCTTTCTTT CSVTGQGGTEAFF
TRBD1 TRBJ1-5 TRBV28 . TGTGCCAGCAGTTCCCGACAGGGTGGCCAGCCCCAGCATTTT CASSSRQGGQPQHF
. TRBJ2-3 TRBV19 . TGTGCCAGTAGTATTAGAGGGCCTCGGGATACGCAGTATTTT CASSIRGPRDTQYF
TRBD1 TRBJ2-1 TRBV7-6 . TGTGCCAGCAGCCGGGGGACAGGGGAGTACAATGAGCAGTTCTTC CASSRGTGEYNEQFF
. TRBJ1-2 TRBV29-1 once TGCAGCGGGACACTCTTACCCTTGGGCCTAAACTATGGCTACACCTTC CSGTLLPLGLNYGYTF
. TRBJ1-2 TRBV11-2 . TGTGCCAGCAGCTTAGGGGGGGGACTGAACTATGGCTACACCTTC CASSLGGGLNYGYTF
TRBD2 TRBJ2-1 TRBV6-5 once TGTGCCAGCAGACTTAGCGGGGGGGTCAATGAGCAGTTCTTC CASRLSGGVNEQFF
TRBD2 TRBJ2-3 TRBV6-1 few TGTGCCAGCAGTGAAGGTGTACTAGCGGGGGGGCCCGCAGATACGCAGTATTTT CASSEGVLAGGPADTQYF
. TRBJ2-6 TRBV5-1 . TGCGCCAGCAGCTTGGGGGGGCCCAACGTCCTGACTTTC CASSLGGPNVLTF
. TRBJ2-7 TRBV3-1/TRBV3-2 . TGTGCCAGCAGCCGAAAACAGGGCTACGAGCAGTACTTC CASSRKQGYEQYF
. TRBJ2-5 TRBV28 . TGTGCCAGCAGTTTAAGGGAGCTCCAAGAGACCCAGTACTTC CASSLRELQETQYF
TRBD1 TRBJ2-1 TRBV5-6 . TGTGCCAGCAGTCACGGACAGGTCTCCTACAATGAGCAGTTCTTC CASSHGQVSYNEQFF
TRBD1 TRBJ2-5 TRBV19 . TGTGCCAGTAGTCAGGGACAGGCTTATGGGGAGACCCAGTACTTC CASSQGQAYGETQYF
. TRBJ1-3 TRBV2 . TGTGCCAGCAGTGAAGCGCCCGCAGGGGTAGGAAACACCATATATTTT CASSEAPAGVGNTIYF
TRBD1 TRBJ2-2 TRBV4-1 . TGCGCCAGGACACCTACAGGGGGACAAACCGGGGAGCTGTTTTTT CARTPTGGQTGELFF
TRBD1 TRBJ2-7 TRBV19 . TGTGCCAGTAGTATAGGGCCGGGACAGATGTACGAGCAGTACTTC CASSIGPGQMYEQYF
. TRBJ2-5 TRBV3-1/TRBV3-2 . TGTGCCAGCAGCCAAGTAGGAGGAGTCTCACGGGAGACCCAGTACTTC CASSQVGGVSRETQYF
. TRBJ2-5 TRBV2 . TGTGCCAGCAGCCCAGGGCGATTCCAAGAGACCCAGTACTTC CASSPGRFQETQYF
. TRBJ1-6 TRBV5-8 . TGTGCCAGCAGCTTGGTTCCAGGGCGGTCACCCCTCCACTTT CASSLVPGRSPLHF
. TRBJ2-3 TRBV5-4 . TGTGCCGGGGGGGGCAGGGGAACAGATACGCAGTATTTT CAGGGRGTDTQYF
TRBD1 TRBJ1-5 TRBV3-1/TRBV3-2 . TGTGCCAGCAGTCCTGGGTACAGGGGTCGTCAGCCCCAGCATTTT CASSPGYRGRQPQHF
TRBD1 TRBJ2-5 TRBV10-1 . TGCGCCAGCAGTGGTCGGGGACAGCAAGAGACCCAGTACTTC CASSGRGQQETQYF
TRBD2 TRBJ2-3 TRBV6-5 . TGTGCCAGCAGCTATAGCGGGGGGAGAATAGATACGCAGTATTTT CASSYSGGRIDTQYF
. TRBJ2-7 TRBV18 . TGTGCCAGCTCACCAAACTCACTAGGCAACTACGAGCAGTACTTC CASSPNSLGNYEQYF
. TRBJ1-2 TRBV7-9 . TGTGCCAGCAGCTTTTATCCGGACTATGGCTACACCTTC CASSFYPDYGYTF
. TRBJ2-7 TRBV5-1 . TGCGCCAGCAGCTTGGGTCCCAGGGCTAACTACGAGCAGTACTTC CASSLGPRANYEQYF
. TRBJ1-5 TRBV24-1 few TGTGCCACCAGTGATGAGCCGAATCAGCCCCAGCATTTT CATSDEPNQPQHF
. TRBJ2-3 TRBV7-2 . TGTGCCAGCACACACAGTCAAACAGATACGCAGTATTTT CASTHSQTDTQYF
. TRBJ1-3 TRBV30 . TGTGCCTGGAGTGTATGGGCATCTTCACAGAGAGGAAACACCATATATTTT CAWSVWASSQRGNTIYF
. TRBJ1-1 TRBV5-1 . TGCGCCAGCAACGCCCGGTCGACAGTGAACACTGAAGCTTTCTTT CASNARSTVNTEAFF
. TRBJ1-1 TRBV19 . TGTGCCAGTAGGCCCTCCCGGGGGGGGGCGAACACTGAAGCTTTCTTT CASRPSRGGANTEAFF
TRBD1 TRBJ1-2 TRBV15 . TGTGCCACCAGCCAAGACAGGGGGCCCTATGGCTACACCTTC CATSQDRGPYGYTF
TRBD2 TRBJ2-1 TRBV19 . TGTGCCAGTAGTATTCGGGCTAGCGGGAGGGTCTCCTACAATGAGCAGTTCTTC CASSIRASGRVSYNEQFF
. TRBJ1-2 TRBV18 . TGTGCCAGCTCACCACCGGGGGGAAGGAACTATGGCTACACCTTC CASSPPGGRNYGYTF
. TRBJ2-1 TRBV7-2 medium-sized TGTGCCAGCAGCTCCTCTCGACAGATGGATGAGCAGTTCTTC CASSSSRQMDEQFF
TRBD1 TRBJ1-6 TRBV5-5 . TGTGCCAGCAGCTTGGTAGACAGGGAACTCTATAATTCACCCCTCCACTTT CASSLVDRELYNSPLHF
. TRBJ1-2 TRBV28 . TGTGCCAGCAGCAAAGGGGCAGGGCTTGGCTACACCTTC CASSKGAGLGYTF
. TRBJ1-6 TRBV30 few TGTGCTTTACAGGCCTCCAGCTCCTATAATTCACCCCTCCACTTT CALQASSSYNSPLHF
. TRBJ1-1 TRBV7-9 . TGTGCCAGCAGCTTACTTAGGGAGGTGAACACTGAAGCTTTCTTT CASSLLREVNTEAFF
. TRBJ2-6 TRBV6-6 . TGTGCCAGCAGTCACCTTGACAGTCCAGCTGGGGCCAACGTCCTGACTTTC CASSHLDSPAGANVLTF
. TRBJ2-5 TRBV3-1/TRBV3-2 . TGTGCCAGCAGCACTGGTGGGCCGGGGGAGACCCAGTACTTC CASSTGGPGETQYF
TRBD1 TRBJ2-3 TRBV2 . TGTGCCAGCAGCCAGACAGGGGCCGCCCACACAGATACGCAGTATTTT CASSQTGAAHTDTQYF
. TRBJ1-1 TRBV5-4 . TGTGCCAGCAGCTTGTCGTGGGGCGGGATGAACACTGAAGCTTTCTTT CASSLSWGGMNTEAFF
TRBD1 TRBJ2-2 TRBV10-3 . TGTGCCACCCTAGGACAGGGGGGATACACCGGGGAGCTGTTTTTT CATLGQGGYTGELFF
TRBD2 TRBJ2-7 TRBV6-6 . TGTGCCAGCAGTTACGGCGGGGGTTTTTACGAGCAGTACTTC CASSYGGGFYEQYF
TRBD1 TRBJ2-5 TRBV13 . TGTGCCAGCAGCACCAACAGGGGAGAGACCCAGTACTTC CASSTNRGETQYF
TRBD2 TRBJ2-3 TRBV11-3 . TGTGCCAGCAGCTTAGGTCTTAGCGGGGGGGCTGGAGGTACGCAGTATTTT CASSLGLSGGAGGTQYF
TRBD1 TRBJ1-1 TRBV2 . TGTGCCAGCAGTGGGGACAGGGGTGGCACTGAAGCTTTCTTT CASSGDRGGTEAFF
. TRBJ2-5 TRBV3-1/TRBV3-2 . TGTGCCAGCAGCGTCGTGGAGGCCCGGAGTTTTCAAGAGACCCAGTACTTC CASSVVEARSFQETQYF
TRBD1 TRBJ2-5 TRBV6-6 . TGTGCCAGCAGTCCTACATTGGGGACAGGGTTGGAGACCCAGTACTTC CASSPTLGTGLETQYF
. TRBJ1-1 TRBV3-1/TRBV3-2 . TGTGCCAGCACCCGGCGGGGAGGGACTGAAGCTTTCTTT CASTRRGGTEAFF
. TRBJ2-3 TRBV7-2 . TGTGCCAGCAGCTTAAGAGGCCAAACAGATACGCAGTATTTT CASSLRGQTDTQYF
. TRBJ2-5 TRBV5-5 . TGTGCCAGCCTGAGGACAGCGTACCAAGAGACCCAGTACTTC CASLRTAYQETQYF
TRBD2 TRBJ2-5 TRBV11-3 . TGTGCCAGCAGCTTCGGCGGGGGGGAGGGTGAGACCCAGTACTTC CASSFGGGEGETQYF
. TRBJ2-3 TRBV20-1 . TGCAGTGCTCTCGGTGCAGATACGCAGTATTTT CSALGADTQYF
TRBD1 TRBJ1-2 TRBV5-6 . TGTGCCAGCAAAGCAGGGGGCACCACCCTCGGCTATGGCTACACCTTC CASKAGGTTLGYGYTF
. TRBJ1-3 TRBV5-1 . TGCGCCAGCAGCTTAGGGAGCTCTGGAAACACCATATATTTT CASSLGSSGNTIYF